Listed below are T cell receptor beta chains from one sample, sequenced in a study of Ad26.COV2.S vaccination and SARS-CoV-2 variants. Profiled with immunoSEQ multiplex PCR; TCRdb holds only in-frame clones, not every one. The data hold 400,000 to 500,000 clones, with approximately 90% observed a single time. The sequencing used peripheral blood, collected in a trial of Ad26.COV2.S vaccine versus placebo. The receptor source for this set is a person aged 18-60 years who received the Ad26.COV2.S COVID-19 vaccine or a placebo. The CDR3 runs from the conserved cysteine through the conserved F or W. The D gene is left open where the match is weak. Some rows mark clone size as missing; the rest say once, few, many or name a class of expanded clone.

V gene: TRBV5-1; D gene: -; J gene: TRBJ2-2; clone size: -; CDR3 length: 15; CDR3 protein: CASSLGQQNTGELFF; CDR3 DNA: TGCGCCAGCAGCTTGGGGCAACAAAACACCGGGGAGCTGTTTTTT
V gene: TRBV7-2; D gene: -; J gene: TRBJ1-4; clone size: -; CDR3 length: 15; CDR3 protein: CASSLHRTTNEKLFF; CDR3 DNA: TGTGCCAGCAGCTTACATAGGACAACTAATGAAAAACTGTTTTTT
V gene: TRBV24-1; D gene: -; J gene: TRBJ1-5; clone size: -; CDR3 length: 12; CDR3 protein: CASAEGNQPQHF; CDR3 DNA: TGTGCCTCGGCCGAGGGTAATCAGCCCCAGCATTTT
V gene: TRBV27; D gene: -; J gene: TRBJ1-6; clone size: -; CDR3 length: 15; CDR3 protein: CASRPLAFGNSPLHF; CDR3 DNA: TGTGCCAGCAGACCGCTGGCATTCGGAAATTCACCCCTCCACTTT
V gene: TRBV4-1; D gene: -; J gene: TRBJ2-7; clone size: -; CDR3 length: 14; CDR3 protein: CASSQGVTVYEQYF; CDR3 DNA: TGCGCCAGCAGCCAAGGGGTGACAGTCTACGAGCAGTACTTC
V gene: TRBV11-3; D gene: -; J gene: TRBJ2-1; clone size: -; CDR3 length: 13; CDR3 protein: CASSFVTAGEQFF; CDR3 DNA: TGTGCCAGCAGCTTCGTGACAGCGGGTGAGCAGTTCTTC
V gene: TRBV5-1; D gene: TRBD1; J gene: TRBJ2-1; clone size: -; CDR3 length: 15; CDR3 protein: CASSLGATGWNEQFF; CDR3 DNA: TGCGCCAGCAGCTTGGGGGCGACAGGGTGGAATGAGCAGTTCTTC
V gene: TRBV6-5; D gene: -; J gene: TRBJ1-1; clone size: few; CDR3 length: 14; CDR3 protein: CASSYSKVNTEAFF; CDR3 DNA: TGTGCCAGCAGTTACTCGAAGGTGAACACTGAAGCTTTCTTT
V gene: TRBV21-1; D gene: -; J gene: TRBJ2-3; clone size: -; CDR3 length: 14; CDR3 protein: CASSPGLPADTQYF; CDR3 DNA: TGTGCCAGCAGCCCGGGACTGCCTGCGGATACGCAGTATTTT
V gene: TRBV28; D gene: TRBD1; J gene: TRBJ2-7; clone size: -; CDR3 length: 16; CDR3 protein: CASSLSQGQGAYEQYF; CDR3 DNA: TGTGCCAGCAGTTTATCGCAGGGACAGGGGGCTTACGAGCAGTACTTC
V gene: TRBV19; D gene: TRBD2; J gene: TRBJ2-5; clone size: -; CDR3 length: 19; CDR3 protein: CASSILAAGGHNSEETQYF; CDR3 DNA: TGTGCCAGTAGTATTCTTGCGGCGGGGGGGCACAACTCCGAAGAGACCCAGTACTTC
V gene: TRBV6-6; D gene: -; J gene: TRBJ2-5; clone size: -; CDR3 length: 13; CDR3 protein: CASRRGLGETQYF; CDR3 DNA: TGTGCCAGCCGGCGGGGATTGGGAGAGACCCAGTACTTC
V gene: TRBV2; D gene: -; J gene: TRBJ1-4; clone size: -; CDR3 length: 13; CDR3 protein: CASSEGRNEKLFF; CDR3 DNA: TGTGCCAGCAGTGAAGGGAGAAATGAAAAACTGTTTTTT
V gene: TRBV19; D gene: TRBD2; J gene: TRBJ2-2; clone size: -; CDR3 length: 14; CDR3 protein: CASSMGREAGELFF; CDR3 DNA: TGTGCCAGTAGTATGGGACGGGAGGCCGGGGAGCTGTTTTTT
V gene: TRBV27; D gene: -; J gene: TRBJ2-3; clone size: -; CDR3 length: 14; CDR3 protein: CASSQGTATDTQYF; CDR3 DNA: TGTGCCAGCAGTCAAGGGACTGCCACAGATACGCAGTATTTT
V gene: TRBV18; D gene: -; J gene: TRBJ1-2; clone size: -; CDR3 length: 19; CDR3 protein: CASSPDKTGRGGTNYGYTF; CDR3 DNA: TGTGCCAGCTCACCCGATAAGACGGGACGTGGGGGGACAAACTATGGCTACACCTTC
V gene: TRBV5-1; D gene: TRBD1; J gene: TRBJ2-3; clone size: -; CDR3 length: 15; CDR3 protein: CASSWTGGEGGTQYF; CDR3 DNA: TGCGCCAGCAGCTGGACAGGGGGCGAGGGTGGAACGCAGTATTTT
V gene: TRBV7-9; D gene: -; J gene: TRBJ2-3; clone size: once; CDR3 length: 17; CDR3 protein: CASSGKSPTPSTDTQYF; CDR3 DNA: TGTGCCAGCAGCGGAAAAAGCCCGACCCCCAGCACAGATACGCAGTATTTT
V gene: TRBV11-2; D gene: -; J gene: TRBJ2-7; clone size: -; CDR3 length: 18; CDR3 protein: CASSLDRRRSLRVYEQYF; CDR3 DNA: TGTGCCAGCAGCTTAGATCGTCGGAGGTCCCTCAGAGTATACGAGCAGTACTTC
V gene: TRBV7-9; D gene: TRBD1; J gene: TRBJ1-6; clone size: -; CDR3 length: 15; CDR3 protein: CASSLVGTGSSPLHF; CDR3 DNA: TGTGCCAGCAGCTTAGTCGGGACAGGGAGTTCACCCCTCCACTTT
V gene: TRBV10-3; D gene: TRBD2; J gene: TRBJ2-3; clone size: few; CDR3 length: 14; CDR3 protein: CAIRELADTDTQYF; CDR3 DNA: TGTGCCATCAGGGAACTAGCGGACACAGATACGCAGTATTTT
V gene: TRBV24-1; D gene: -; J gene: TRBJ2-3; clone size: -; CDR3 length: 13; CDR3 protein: CATSDGSDFTQYF; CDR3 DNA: TGTGCCACCAGTGATGGGTCAGATTTTACGCAGTATTTT
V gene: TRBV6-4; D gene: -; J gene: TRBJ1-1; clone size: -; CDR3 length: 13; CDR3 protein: CASSDWVGAEAFF; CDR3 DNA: TGTGCCAGCAGTGACTGGGTAGGGGCTGAAGCTTTCTTT
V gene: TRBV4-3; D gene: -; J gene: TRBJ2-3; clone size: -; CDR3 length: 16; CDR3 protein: CASSQEAGASTDTQYF; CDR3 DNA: TGCGCCAGCAGCCAAGAGGCAGGAGCTAGCACAGATACGCAGTATTTT
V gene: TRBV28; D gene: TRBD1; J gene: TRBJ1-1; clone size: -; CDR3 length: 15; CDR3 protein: CASSLTQGADTEAFF; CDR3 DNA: TGTGCCAGCAGTTTAACACAGGGGGCGGACACTGAAGCTTTCTTT
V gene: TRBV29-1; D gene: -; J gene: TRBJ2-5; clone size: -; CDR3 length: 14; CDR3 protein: CSSWGDRQRETQYF; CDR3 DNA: TGCAGCTCATGGGGGGACCGTCAACGAGAGACCCAGTACTTC
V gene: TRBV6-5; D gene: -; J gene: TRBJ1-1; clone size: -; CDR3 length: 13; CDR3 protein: CASSYSRGTEAFF; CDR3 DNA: TGTGCCAGCAGTTACTCCCGGGGGACTGAAGCTTTCTTT
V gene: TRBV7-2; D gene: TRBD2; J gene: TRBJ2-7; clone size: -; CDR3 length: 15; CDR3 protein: CASSLLRGGGYEQYF; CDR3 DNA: TGTGCCAGCAGCCTCCTACGTGGCGGGGGCTACGAGCAGTACTTC
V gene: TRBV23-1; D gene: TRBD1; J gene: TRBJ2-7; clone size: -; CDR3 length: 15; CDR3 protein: CASSQYGTGSHEQYF; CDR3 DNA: TGCGCCAGCAGTCAATACGGGACAGGGAGCCACGAGCAGTACTTC
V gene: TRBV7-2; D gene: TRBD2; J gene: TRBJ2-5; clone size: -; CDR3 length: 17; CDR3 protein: CASSLGLAGGEQETQYF; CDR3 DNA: TGTGCCAGCAGCTTAGGACTAGCGGGGGGGGAACAAGAGACCCAGTACTTC
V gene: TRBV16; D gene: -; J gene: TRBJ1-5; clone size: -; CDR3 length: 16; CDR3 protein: CASSPRRGLPNQPQHF; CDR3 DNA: TGTGCCAGCAGCCCCAGGCGGGGCCTACCCAATCAGCCCCAGCATTTT
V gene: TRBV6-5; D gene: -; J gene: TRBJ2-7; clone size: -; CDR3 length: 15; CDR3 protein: CASSYGRPPVYEQYF; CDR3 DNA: TGTGCCAGCAGTTACGGCAGGCCACCCGTCTACGAGCAGTACTTC
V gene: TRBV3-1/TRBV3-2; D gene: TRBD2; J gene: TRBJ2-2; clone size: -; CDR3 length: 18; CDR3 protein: CASYQQGLAGPCTGELFF; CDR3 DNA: TGTGCCAGCTACCAACAGGGACTAGCGGGGCCATGCACCGGGGAGCTGTTTTTT
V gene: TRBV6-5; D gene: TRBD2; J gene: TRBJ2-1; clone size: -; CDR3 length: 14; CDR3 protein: CASSPSGGSYEQFF; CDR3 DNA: TGTGCCAGCAGTCCGTCGGGGGGAAGCTATGAGCAGTTCTTC
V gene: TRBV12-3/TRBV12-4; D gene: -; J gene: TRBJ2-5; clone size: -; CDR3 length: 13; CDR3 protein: CASSFTGGWTQYF; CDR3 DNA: TGTGCCAGCAGTTTTACCGGAGGATGGACCCAGTACTTC
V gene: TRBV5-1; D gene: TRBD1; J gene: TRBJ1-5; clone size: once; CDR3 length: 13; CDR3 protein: CARRGQGNQPQHF; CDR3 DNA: TGCGCTCGCCGGGGACAGGGCAATCAGCCCCAGCATTTT
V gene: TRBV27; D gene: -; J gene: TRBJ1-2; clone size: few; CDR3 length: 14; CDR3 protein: CASSLSAGSYGYTF; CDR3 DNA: TGTGCCAGCAGTTTATCGGCAGGCAGCTATGGCTACACCTTC
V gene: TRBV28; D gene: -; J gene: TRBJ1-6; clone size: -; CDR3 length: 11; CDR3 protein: CASSIASPLHF; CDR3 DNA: TGTGCCAGCAGTATAGCTTCACCCCTCCACTTT
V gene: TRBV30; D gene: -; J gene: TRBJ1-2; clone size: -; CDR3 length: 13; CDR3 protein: CAWSPSTDYGYTF; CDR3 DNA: TGTGCCTGGAGTCCATCCACGGACTATGGCTACACCTTC
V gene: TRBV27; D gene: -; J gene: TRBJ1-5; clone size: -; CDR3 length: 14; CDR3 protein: CASRLSGGDQPQHF; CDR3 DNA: TGTGCCAGCAGGCTCTCGGGGGGGGATCAGCCCCAGCATTTT
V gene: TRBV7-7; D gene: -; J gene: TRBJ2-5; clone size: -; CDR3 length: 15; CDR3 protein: CASSPGHASGETQYF; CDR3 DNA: TGTGCTAGCAGCCCGGGACACGCATCAGGGGAGACCCAGTACTTC
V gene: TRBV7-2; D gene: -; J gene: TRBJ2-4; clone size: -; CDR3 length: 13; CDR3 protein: CASSLLAENIQYF; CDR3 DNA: TGTGCCAGCAGCCTCCTCGCCGAAAACATTCAGTACTTC
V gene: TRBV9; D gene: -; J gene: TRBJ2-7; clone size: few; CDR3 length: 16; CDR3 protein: CASSPGRGTPSYEQYF; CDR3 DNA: TGTGCCAGCAGCCCAGGAAGGGGGACACCTTCCTACGAGCAGTACTTC
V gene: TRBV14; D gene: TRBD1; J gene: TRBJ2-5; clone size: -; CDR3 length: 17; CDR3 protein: CASSPRGTGNPLETQYF; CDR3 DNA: TGTGCCAGCAGCCCTAGGGGGACAGGCAACCCACTAGAGACCCAGTACTTC
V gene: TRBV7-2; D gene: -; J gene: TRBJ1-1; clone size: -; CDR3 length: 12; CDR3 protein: CASRLWNTEAFF; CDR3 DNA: TGTGCCAGCAGGCTTTGGAACACTGAAGCTTTCTTT
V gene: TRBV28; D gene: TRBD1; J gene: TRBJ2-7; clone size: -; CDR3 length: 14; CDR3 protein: CASSLPGTAYEQYF; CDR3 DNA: TGTGCCAGCAGCCTACCCGGGACAGCCTACGAGCAGTACTTC
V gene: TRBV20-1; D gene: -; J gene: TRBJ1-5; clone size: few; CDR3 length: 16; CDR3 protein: CSASPGAAPAEQPQHF; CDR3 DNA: TGCAGTGCGAGTCCAGGGGCCGCCCCGGCGGAGCAGCCCCAGCATTTT
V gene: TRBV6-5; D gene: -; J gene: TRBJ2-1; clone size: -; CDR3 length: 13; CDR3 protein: CASRGRGNNEQFF; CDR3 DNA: TGTGCCAGCAGGGGGCGCGGAAACAATGAGCAGTTCTTC